One and the same sample provided the 13 T cell receptor beta chains below, sequenced in a study of CD4 T cells in relation to SARS-CoV-2 and coronaviruses. Profiling relied on immunoSEQ multiplex PCR, and the TCRdb table lists in-frame clones only, not all of them. The data hold 26,000 or so clones, with about 80% observed a single time. These receptors lack a known antigen. Unexposed donor CD4+ T cells date from about 2011-2018, before the COVID-19 pandemic. After ten to eleven days of culture, CD4+ T cells were isolated. The sample consisted of CD4+ T cells from PBMCs, cultured in vitro. The receptors come from a human donor in good health.

The rearrangement uses TRBV6-5 and TRBJ1-2; D gene uncertain. The CDR3 runs to 14 residues. Germline V CDR1 and CDR2: MNHEY, SVGAGI. The V gene lost 8 bases and the J gene lost 7 bases, with 20 bases spanning the gap. CDR3 DNA sequence: TGTGCCAGCTCTGCCCCGCAGGATCTGGGTGGCTACACCTTC. Residues: CASSAPQDLGGYTF.

In its sample, this clone was seen a few times. The CDR3 reads CASSSGREGDTQYF. The CDR3 DNA reads as TGCGCCAGCAGCTCAGGGCGGGAGGGTGATACGCAGTATTTT. The rearrangement uses TRBV5-1 and TRBJ2-3; 9 bases match TRBD2. The CDR3 length is 14 residues. In germline, CDR1 is SGHRS, CDR2 YFSETQ. The trim removed 3 bases at V and 6 bases at J, leaving 5 bases unmatched. The full variable domain, completed using reference TRBV5-1 and TRBJ2-3, is KAGVTQTPRYLIKTRGQQVTLSCSPISGHRSVSWYQQTPGQGLQFLFEYFSETQRNKGNFPGRFSGRQFSNSRSEMNVSTLELGDSALYLCASSSGREGDTQYFGPGTRLTVL.

This chain links TRBV21-1 with TRBJ1-2. TRBV21-1 is shown as a pseudogene. The CDR3 runs 12 residues. Written as DNA, the CDR3 is TGTGCCAGCAAAGGTCAGAACTATGGCTACACCTTC. Protein sequence: CASKGQNYGYTF.

This chain links TRBV3-1 (or the pseudogene TRBV3-2) with TRBJ2-7, with D possibly being TRBD1 or TRBD2 (5 bases each). Trimming removed 5 bases at V and 5 bases at J, with 16 bases between. This CDR3 contains 14 residues. Germline CDR1 reads LGHDT; CDR2 reads YNNKEL (reference sequence). The CDR3 DNA reads as TGTGCCAGCAGCGTGTACGGGACGGCCGACGAGCAGTACTTC. It is translated as CASSVYGTADEQYF.

The chain employs TRBV2 and TRBJ2-5; D not resolved. CDR3 length equals 14 residues. The germline CDR1 and CDR2 sequences are SNHLY and FYNNEI. Trimming took 4 bases from V and 5 from J, leaving 14 bases between them. CDR3 sequence (DNA): TGTGCCAGCAGTGGGGATAATAAACCTGAGACCCAGTACTTC. This encodes CASSGDNKPETQYF.

DNA for the CDR3: TGCAGTGCTACCGCGGACAACCTCTACACCTTC. Its protein is CSATADNLYTF. The J gene is TRBJ1-2, the V gene TRBV20-1, with D perhaps TRBD1 (5 bases). Germline lookup yields CDR1 DFQATT and CDR2 SNEGSKA (reference sequence). Trimming cost V 4 bases and J 10 bases, with 13 bases left between them. The CDR3 loop spans 11 amino acids.

The chain recombines TRBV9 with TRBJ2-4; 14 nucleotides line up with TRBD2. The CDR3 contains 16 residues. Germline loops: CDR1 SGDLS, CDR2 YYNGEE. V was clipped by 4 bases and J by 8 bases; unmatched bases: 8. The CDR3 nucleotides are TGTGCCAGCAGCATCGGACTAGCGGGGGGTCCTGACATTCAGTACTTC. It codes for CASSIGLAGGPDIQYF.

The chain is built from TRBV14 and TRBJ2-7; the D call may be TRBD1 or TRBD2 (7 bases each). Deletions cut 3 bases from V and 3 bases from J, with 18 bases between. Germline V lookup: CDR1 SGHDN, CDR2 FVKESK. The CDR3 covers 16 residues. The CDR3 spells CASSQGGGVKFYEQYF. The CDR3 coding sequence is TGTGCCAGCAGCCAGGGAGGGGGCGTGAAGTTCTACGAGCAGTACTTC.

V gene TRBV19 combines with J gene TRBJ1-6; a weak D match, TRBD1 (5 bases). V lost 7 bases and J 6 bases, leaving 19 bases between the germline ends. The CDR3 length is 16 residues. Germline V gene data show CDR1 as LNHDA and CDR2 as SQIVND (reference sequence). This chain's CDR3 is CASTDPTGGRNSPLHF. The CDR3 nucleotides read TGTGCCAGTACAGACCCCACCGGGGGACGTAATTCACCCCTCCACTTT. The whole variable domain, filled in from reference TRBV19 and TRBJ1-6, reads DGGITQSPKYLFRKEGQNVTLSCEQNLNHDAMYWYRQDPGQGLRLIYYSQIVNDFQKGDIAEGYSVSREKKESFPLTVTSAQKNPTAFYLCASTDPTGGRNSPLHFGNGTRLTVT.

The gene calls are TRBV11-2 and TRBJ2-3; D might be TRBD2 (5 bases). Trimming removed 3 bases at V and 1 base at J, with 8 bases between. This CDR3 comprises 14 residues. CDR1 is SGHAT and CDR2 is FQNNGV in the germline V gene. The CDR3 DNA sequence: TGTGCCAGCAGCTTCCGGGGTGGCACAGATACGCAGTATTTT. Protein product: CASSFRGGTDTQYF.

This clone was counted a few times. The rearrangement joins TRBV18 to TRBJ1-5; weak D call: TRBD1 (6 bases). The CDR3 consists of 15 residues. Looked up from germline, CDR1 is KGHSH and CDR2 is LQKENI. V was trimmed by 2 bases and J by 3 bases, leaving 11 bases between them. CDR3 nucleotide sequence: TGTGCCAGCTCACCAATAGGGGGTAACAATCAGCCCCAGCATTTT. It encodes CASSPIGGNNQPQHF.

The CDR3 spells CASSAAGGPNYGYTF. The CDR3 DNA follows: TGTGCCAGCAGCGCGGCCGGGGGCCCGAACTATGGCTACACCTTC. The chain links TRBV7-9 to TRBJ1-2, with a tentative D call TRBD1 (6 bases). V shed 5 bases and J shed 2 bases, with 15 bases lying between them. The CDR3 has 15 amino acids. Germline V gene data show CDR1 as SEHNR and CDR2 as FQNEAQ (reference sequence).

The chain links TRBV30 to TRBJ1-6, with D unresolved. Per the germline V gene, CDR1 is GTSNPN and CDR2 is SVGIG (reference sequence). V dropped 5 bases and J dropped 4 bases, with 21 bases sitting between them. The CDR3 is 17 residues long. The CDR3 sequence is CAWGPGRGWGYNSPLHF. The CDR3 DNA follows: TGTGCCTGGGGGCCTGGTCGGGGTTGGGGATATAATTCACCCCTCCACTTT.